Included here is one T cell receptor beta chain sequence, with context. This entry belongs to a study of cytomegalovirus exposure and HLA in healthy donors. Study details: From donors who were HLA-typed, an early data release held 70 million to 90 million unique TCRs.

PCR was performed using 60 Vbeta and 13 Jbeta primers. Assay: immunoSEQ multiplex PCR; the TCRdb copy retains only in-frame clones and omits some. In the table there are about 150,000 clones, over 75% of which are singletons. The receptor's source is a woman in her fifties or sixties in good health and CMV-seropositive. What was sequenced was PBMCs.

CDR3 nucleotide sequence: TGTGCCAGCAGTTCCAATCCGGGACAACGCCAGTACTTC. The encoded protein is CASSSNPGQRQYF. The chain has TRBV28 and TRBJ2-5; D may be TRBD1 (6 bases). Germline V CDR1 and CDR2: MDHEN, SYDVKM. The CDR3 contains 13 residues. The V and J ends lost 4 bases and 10 bases respectively, with 16 bases between them.